This T cell receptor beta chain was recorded in a study of blood T cells in healthy people across ages. Peripheral blood, 9.5 to 10 milliliters per donor, was collected. Total RNA extracted from each sample amounted to at least 5 micrograms. Primed by a sample-barcoded 5' primer and a J-beta primer mix, a second PCR proceeded for about 6 to 11 cycles. TCRdb re-called the 5' RACE reads through MiXCR, storing one row per CDR3 protein. The table lists about 1.6 million distinct CDR3 sequences, around 36% of them singletons. Study-wide findings and caveats: Leaving the PBMCs unsorted stopped any conclusive comparison of naive versus antigen-experienced cells. Compared with aged donors, long-lived donors showed fewer expanded clones, suggesting selection.

This clonotype came up many times. What it binds is unknown. The sequence derives from a woman in her 30s in good health. The sample consisted of blood.

The chain's CDR3 is CASSSTPTDTQYF. CDR3 nucleotide sequence: TGTGCCAGCAGTTCGACCCCCACAGATACGCAGTATTTT. J is TRBJ2-3 and V is TRBV6-6; D gene unclear. Germline V gene sequence: CDR1 MNHNY, CDR2 SVGAGI (reference sequence). CDR3 length: 13 residues. The V end was cut by 4 bases, the J end by 2 bases, with 7 bases between.